This TCR beta chain was identified during a study of blood T cell repertoires in COVID-19. Overall study: COVID-19 samples from acute and convalescent phases originated in the United States, Italy and Spain.

TCRdb's table, derived via immunoSEQ multiplex PCR, lists solely in-frame clones and lacks some. Seen here are about 220,000 clones, around 85% observed once, and the top ten hold roughly 1.3%. J was trimmed by 2 bases and V by 3 bases; bases with no gene match: 12. The CDR3 sequence is 17 residues long. The germline gives CDR1 MDHEN, CDR2 SYDVKM. The chain links TRBV28 to TRBJ2-7; 8 positions agree with TRBD1. This TCR was recovered from a woman aged 35 to 49 with acute COVID-19. Sequencing used PBMCs or T cells enriched from blood (not recorded which). The CDR3: CASSFPQGADFTYEQYF. DNA for the CDR3: TGTGCCAGCAGTTTTCCGCAGGGGGCGGATTTCACCTACGAGCAGTACTTC.